The 10 T cell receptor beta chains below all came from one sample that was sequenced in a study of T cell changes during pregnancy in multiple sclerosis. TCRdb's table, derived via immunoSEQ multiplex PCR, lists solely in-frame clones and lacks some. The table has 13,000 to 15,000 clones, approximately 95% seen once. The starting material was peripheral blood, obtained in the second trimester of pregnancy. Receptor source: a female donor in good health, enrolled as a control in a pregnancy study.

V usage is TRBV7-3 and J usage is TRBJ2-1, with 10 bases identical to TRBD2. The germline gives CDR1 SGHTA, CDR2 FQGTGA. V was clipped by 5 bases and J by 4 bases; unmatched bases: 5. CDR3 length equals 15 residues. CDR3 coding DNA: TGTGCCAGCAGCCAGCTAGCGGGAGAGTACAATGAGCAGTTCTTC. It encodes CASSQLAGEYNEQFF.

The chain joins TRBV27 to TRBJ1-5; no clear D gene. V gave up 4 bases and J gave up 0 bases, with 4 bases separating them. This CDR3 region has 13 residues. Germline CDR1 and CDR2: MNHEY and SMNVEV (reference sequence). CDR3 bases: TGTGCCAGCAGTTATTATAGCAATCAGCCCCAGCATTTT. It specifies CASSYYSNQPQHF.

This clone was seen just once. The chain carries TRBV7-3 and TRBJ2-3; 11 bases align to TRBD2. CDR1 is SGHTA and CDR2 is FQGTGA in the germline V gene. CDR3 size: 15 residues. Germline trimming cut 5 bases from V and 4 bases from J; bases unmatched to any gene: 5. As DNA, the CDR3 is TGTGCCAGCAGCGACCATAGCGGGGGGGCAGATACGCAGTATTTT. Translating it yields CASSDHSGGADTQYF.

V gene TRBV7-9 combines with J gene TRBJ2-1; 7 positions agree with TRBD1. The CDR3 is 18 amino acids. Germline lookup yields CDR1 SEHNR and CDR2 FQNEAQ (reference sequence). V trimming: 5 bases; J trimming: 2 bases; junction bases outside the gene matches: 15. This CDR3 is CASSRPVSQGVTYNEQFF. The CDR3 nucleotides are TGTGCCAGCAGCCGTCCCGTGAGCCAGGGGGTAACCTACAATGAGCAGTTCTTC.

The chain is built from TRBV6-4 and TRBJ2-7; 10 nucleotides match TRBD2. The CDR3 runs 14 residues. Per the germline V gene, CDR1 is MRHNA and CDR2 is SNTAGT. With V trimmed by 6 bases and J by 5 bases, 7 bases remained unmatched. CDR3 DNA sequence: TGTGCCAGCAGCTTCGGGACTAGCGTCCACGAGCAGTACTTC. It yields the protein CASSFGTSVHEQYF.

The J gene is TRBJ2-1, the V gene TRBV18; 7 positions agree with TRBD1. Per germline, CDR1 KGHSH and CDR2 LQKENI. The CDR3 covers 15 residues. The junction had 5 bases not matched to a gene; V was cut back by 2 bases and J by 4 bases. The CDR3 region has the DNA TGTGCCAGCTCACCATCGGGACAGTTTTACAATGAGCAGTTCTTC. Translated, it gives CASSPSGQFYNEQFF. Complete variable domain (other parts from reference TRBV18 and TRBJ2-1): NAGVMQNPRHLVRRRGQEARLRCSPMKGHSHVYWYRQLPEEGLKFMVYLQKENIIDESGMPKERFSAEFPKEGPSILRIQQVVRGDSAAYFCASSPSGQFYNEQFFGPGTRLTVL.

This clone was counted a single time. V gene TRBV4-1 combines with J gene TRBJ2-7, with 9 positions matching TRBD2. The V segment lost 2 bases and the J segment 2 bases; nucleotides outside the gene matches: 10. The CDR3 consists of 17 residues. CDR1 MGHRA and CDR2 YSYEKL come from the germline V gene. The CDR3 loop reads CASSQHSSSGATYEQYF. The CDR3 DNA is TGCGCCAGCAGCCAACATTCCTCTAGCGGGGCGACCTACGAGCAGTACTTC.

V gene TRBV10-3 combines with J gene TRBJ1-4, with D uncertain. Germline V gene lookup returns CDR1 ENHRY and CDR2 SYGVKD. V was trimmed by 0 bases and J by 0 bases, leaving 11 bases between them. The CDR3 covers 17 residues. The DNA of the CDR3 is TGTGCCATCAGTGAGTCTGCCCCGGAGGCAACTAATGAAAAACTGTTTTTT. The encoded protein is CAISESAPEATNEKLFF.

The chain recombines TRBV19 with TRBJ2-5; 7 positions agree with TRBD1. The CDR3 spans 15 residues. Germline V gene data show CDR1 as LNHDA and CDR2 as SQIVND (reference sequence). With 5 bases clipped from V and 5 bases from J, the junction kept 11 bases outside the gene matches. The CDR3 sequence is CASSFRQGVEETQYF. The CDR3 DNA is TGTGCCAGTAGTTTCCGCCAGGGGGTTGAGGAGACCCAGTACTTC. The complete variable domain, with remaining parts taken from reference TRBV19 and TRBJ2-5, reads DGGITQSPKYLFRKEGQNVTLSCEQNLNHDAMYWYRQDPGQGLRLIYYSQIVNDFQKGDIAEGYSVSREKKESFPLTVTSAQKNPTAFYLCASSFRQGVEETQYFGPGTRLLVL.

V gene TRBV4-3 combines with J gene TRBJ2-3; 9 positions match TRBD2. In germline, CDR1 is LGHNA, CDR2 YSLEER. V was pared by 0 bases and J by 7 bases, with 8 bases of the junction left unmatched. The CDR3 totals 16 residues. CDR3 DNA sequence: TGCGCCAGCAGCCAAGATTTCGCGGGAGGGCCAAATACGCAGTATTTT. As protein: CASSQDFAGGPNTQYF.